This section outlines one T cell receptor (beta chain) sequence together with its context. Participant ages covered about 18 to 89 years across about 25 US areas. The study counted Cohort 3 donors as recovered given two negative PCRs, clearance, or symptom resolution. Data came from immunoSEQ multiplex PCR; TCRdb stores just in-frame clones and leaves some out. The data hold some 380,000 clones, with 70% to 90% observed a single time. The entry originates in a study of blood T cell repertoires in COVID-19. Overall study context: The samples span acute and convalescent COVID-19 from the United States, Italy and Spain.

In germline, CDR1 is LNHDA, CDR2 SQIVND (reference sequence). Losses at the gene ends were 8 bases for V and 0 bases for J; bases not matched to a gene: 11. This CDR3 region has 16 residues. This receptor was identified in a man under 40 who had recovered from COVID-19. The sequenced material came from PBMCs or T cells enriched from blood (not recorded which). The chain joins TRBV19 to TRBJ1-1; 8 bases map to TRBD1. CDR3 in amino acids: CASRLRPGGVNTEAFF. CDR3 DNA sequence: TGTGCCAGTCGACTTAGGCCAGGGGGCGTGAACACTGAAGCTTTCTTT.